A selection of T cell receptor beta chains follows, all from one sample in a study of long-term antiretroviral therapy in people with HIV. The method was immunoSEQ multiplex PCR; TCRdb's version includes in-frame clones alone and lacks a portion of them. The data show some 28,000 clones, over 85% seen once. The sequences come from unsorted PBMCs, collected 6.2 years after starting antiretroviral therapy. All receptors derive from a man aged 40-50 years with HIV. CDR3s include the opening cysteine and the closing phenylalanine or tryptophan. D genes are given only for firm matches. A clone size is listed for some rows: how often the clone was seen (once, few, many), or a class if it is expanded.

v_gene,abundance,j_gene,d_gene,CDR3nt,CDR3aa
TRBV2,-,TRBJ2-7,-,TGTGCCAGCCTATTTGGGAACTCCTACGAGCAGTACTTC,CASLFGNSYEQYF
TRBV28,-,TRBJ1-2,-,TGTGCCAGCAGTTCCCCTGTCAATTATGGCTACACCTTC,CASSSPVNYGYTF
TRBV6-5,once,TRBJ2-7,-,TGTGCCAGCAGTGGCGAAAAGGTCTACGAGCAGTACTTC,CASSGEKVYEQYF
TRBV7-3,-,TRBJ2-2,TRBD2,TGTGCCAGCAACCCGGGACTAGCGGGGGGAAACACCGGGGAGCTGTTTTTT,CASNPGLAGGNTGELFF
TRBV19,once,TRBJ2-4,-,TGTGCCAGTAGTAGGGACCAGGGGCTAGCCAAAAACATTCAGTACTTC,CASSRDQGLAKNIQYF
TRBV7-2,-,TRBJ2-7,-,TGTGCCAGCTCCTACCCGGGGAGAGAGCAGTACTTC,CASSYPGREQYF
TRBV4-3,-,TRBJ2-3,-,TGCGCCAGCAGCCAAGTAGGATACGGCGGCACAGATACGCAGTATTTT,CASSQVGYGGTDTQYF
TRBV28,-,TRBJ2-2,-,TGTGCCAGCAGCTCTTCCCCCGGGAAGAACACCGGGGAGCTGTTTTTT,CASSSSPGKNTGELFF
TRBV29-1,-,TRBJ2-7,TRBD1,TGCAGCGTCAGAGACAGGGGTGTCTACGAGCAGTACTTC,CSVRDRGVYEQYF
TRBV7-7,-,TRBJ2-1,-,TGTGCCAGCAGCTTAGGACTATCATACAATGAGCAGTTCTTC,CASSLGLSYNEQFF
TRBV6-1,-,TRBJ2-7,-,TGTGCCAGCAGTGAAGGCTCCTTTAGACGGGGGTGGAACTCCTACGAGCAGTACTTC,CASSEGSFRRGWNSYEQYF
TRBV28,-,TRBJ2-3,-,TGTGCCAGCAGTTTATGGTCGGATCCTAGCACAGATACGCAGTATTTT,CASSLWSDPSTDTQYF
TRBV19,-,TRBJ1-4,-,TGTGCCAGTAGTACCTCGCCGGGTGCAACTAATGAAAAACTGTTTTTT,CASSTSPGATNEKLFF
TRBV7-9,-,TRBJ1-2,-,TGTGCCAGCACCCCGGTGGGGGTGTACTATGGCTACACCTTC,CASTPVGVYYGYTF
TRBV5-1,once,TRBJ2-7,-,TGCGCCAGCAGCTTGGACGGGTTGAGCTCCTACGAGCAGTACTTC,CASSLDGLSSYEQYF
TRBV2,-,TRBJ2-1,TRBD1,TGTGCCAGCAGTGACAGGGTAGGGGGCTTCTACAATGAGCAGTTCTTC,CASSDRVGGFYNEQFF
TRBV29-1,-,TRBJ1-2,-,TGCAGCGTTGAAAAGGGAACCGGAGGCTACACCTTC,CSVEKGTGGYTF
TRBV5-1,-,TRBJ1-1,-,TGCGCCAGCAGCTTAACACAGGGTATCACTGAAGCTTTCTTT,CASSLTQGITEAFF
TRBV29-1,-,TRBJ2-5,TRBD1,TGCAGCGTTACAGGGGCGAAAGAGACCCAGTACTTC,CSVTGAKETQYF
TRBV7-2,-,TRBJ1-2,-,TGTGCCAGCAGCTTACCCGATTTGGGTTATGGCTACACCTTC,CASSLPDLGYGYTF
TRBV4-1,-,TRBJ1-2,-,TGCGCCAGCAGCCAAGTGAACGGATACTATGGCTACACCTTC,CASSQVNGYYGYTF
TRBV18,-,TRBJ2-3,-,TGTGCCAGCTCACCATCGCGGACATACACAGATACGCAGTATTTT,CASSPSRTYTDTQYF
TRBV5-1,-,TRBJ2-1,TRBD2,TGCGCCAGCAGCCTGACTAGCGGGGAGCAGTTCTTC,CASSLTSGEQFF
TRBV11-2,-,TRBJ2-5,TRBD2,TGTGCCAGCAGCGCGGCGGGGGGGAAGGGAGAGACCCAGTACTTC,CASSAAGGKGETQYF
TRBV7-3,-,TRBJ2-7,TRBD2,TGTGCCAGCAGCTTAAATCAAGCGGGAGTTTACGAGCAGTACTTC,CASSLNQAGVYEQYF
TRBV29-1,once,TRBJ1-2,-,TGCAGCGCTAAGCCAACCCGGGCCCCTTATGGCTACACCTTC,CSAKPTRAPYGYTF
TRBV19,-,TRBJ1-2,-,TGTGCCAGTAGTATATTCCCAGGGAATTATGGCTACACCTTC,CASSIFPGNYGYTF
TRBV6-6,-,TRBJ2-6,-,TGTGCCAGCAGCCCAAACCAAGGCTCTGGGGCCAACGTCCTGACTTTC,CASSPNQGSGANVLTF
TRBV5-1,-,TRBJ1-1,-,TGCGCCAGCAGCCCCCTTTGGAACACTGAAGCTTTCTTT,CASSPLWNTEAFF
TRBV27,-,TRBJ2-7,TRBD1,TGTGCCAGCAGTCCCACCGGGACAGTCTCCTACGAGCAGTACTTC,CASSPTGTVSYEQYF
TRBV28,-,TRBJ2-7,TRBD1,TGTGCCAGCAGTCTCTACGGGACAGGGTTAAGGGAGCAGTACTTC,CASSLYGTGLREQYF
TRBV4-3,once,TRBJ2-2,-,TGCGCCAGCAGCCATACCCGACAAACCGGGGAGCTGTTTTTT,CASSHTRQTGELFF
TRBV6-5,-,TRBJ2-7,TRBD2,TGTGCCAGCAGTAAACGGGAGGGATCCTACGAGCAGTACTTC,CASSKREGSYEQYF
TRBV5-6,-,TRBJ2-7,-,TGTGCCAGCAGCTTGTATGACGGAATCTACGAGCAGTACTTC,CASSLYDGIYEQYF
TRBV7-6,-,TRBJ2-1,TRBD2,TGTGCCAGCAGCTTAATGTCGCGGGAGGGAAATGGTGAGCAGTTCTTC,CASSLMSREGNGEQFF
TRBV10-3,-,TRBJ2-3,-,TGTGCCATCAGTGAGTCGACGACCAGCCGAAGCACAGATACGCAGTATTTT,CAISESTTSRSTDTQYF
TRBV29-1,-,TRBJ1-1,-,TGCAGCGTGGGACCGCAGAACACTGAAGCTTTCTTT,CSVGPQNTEAFF
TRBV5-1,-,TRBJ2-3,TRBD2,TGCGCCAGCAGCCTGAGCGGGAGCGGTAGCACAGATACGCAGTATTTT,CASSLSGSGSTDTQYF
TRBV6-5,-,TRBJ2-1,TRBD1,TGTGCCAGCGGACAGGATGCCTACAATGAGCAGTTCTTC,CASGQDAYNEQFF
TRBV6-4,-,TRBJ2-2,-,TGTGCCAGCAGTGAAGATGGAGAGGGCGGGGAGCTGTTTTTT,CASSEDGEGGELFF
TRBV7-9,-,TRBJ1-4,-,TGTGCCAGCAGCTTAGCTGACTCACTGTTTTTT,CASSLADSLFF
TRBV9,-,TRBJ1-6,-,TGTGCCAGCAGCCCGGGGGGGGTCCCCTATAATTCACCCCTCCACTTT,CASSPGGVPYNSPLHF
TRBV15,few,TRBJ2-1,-,TGTGCCACCAGCAGAGATCAGGGCAGTTACAATGAGCAGTTCTTC,CATSRDQGSYNEQFF
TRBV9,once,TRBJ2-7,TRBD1,TGTGCCAGCAGCGTAGGTTCAGGGGGCTCCTACGAGCAGTACTTC,CASSVGSGGSYEQYF
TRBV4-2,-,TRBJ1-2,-,TGTGCCAGCAGCCAACCGGTCCTTGAGGGGACTAAGAACTATGGCTACACCTTC,CASSQPVLEGTKNYGYTF
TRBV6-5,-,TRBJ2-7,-,TGTGCCAGCAGCCGTCCCTCAGTTCCCGAGCAGTACTTC,CASSRPSVPEQYF
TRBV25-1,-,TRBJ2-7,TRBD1,TGTGCCAGCAGTGAAGGGACAGTGATCTCCTACGAGCAGTACTTC,CASSEGTVISYEQYF
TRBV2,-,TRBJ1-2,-,TGTGCCAGCGGTAGGGATTTGTATGGCTACACCTTC,CASGRDLYGYTF